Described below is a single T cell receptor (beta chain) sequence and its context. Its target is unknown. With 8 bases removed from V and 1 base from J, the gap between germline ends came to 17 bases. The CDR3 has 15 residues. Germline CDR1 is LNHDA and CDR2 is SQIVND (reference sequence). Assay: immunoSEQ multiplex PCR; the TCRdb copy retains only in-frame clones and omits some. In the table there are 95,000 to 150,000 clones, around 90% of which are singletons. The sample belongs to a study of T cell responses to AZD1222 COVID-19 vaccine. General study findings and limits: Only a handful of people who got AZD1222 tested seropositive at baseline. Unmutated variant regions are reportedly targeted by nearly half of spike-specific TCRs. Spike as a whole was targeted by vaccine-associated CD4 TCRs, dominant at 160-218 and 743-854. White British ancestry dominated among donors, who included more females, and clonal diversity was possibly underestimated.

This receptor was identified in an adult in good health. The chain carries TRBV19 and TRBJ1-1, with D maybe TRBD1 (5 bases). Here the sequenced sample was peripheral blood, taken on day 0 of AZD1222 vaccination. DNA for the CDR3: TGTGCCAGTCGGCCTCAGGGTGGGGGGAACACTGAAGCTTTCTTT. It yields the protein CASRPQGGGNTEAFF.